The clone carrying this T cell receptor (beta chain) was detected only a few times. TCRdb keeps only in-frame clones here, not all; method: immunoSEQ multiplex PCR. The repertoire holds 200,000 to 300,000 clones, roughly 91% seen once, with 0.95% to 1% in the top ten. Germline CDR1 is MNHEY and CDR2 is SVGAGI. Losses at the gene ends were 6 bases for V and 5 bases for J; bases not matched to a gene: 9. CDR3 length: 15 residues. This sample was taken from a study of blood T cell repertoires in COVID-19. This chain links TRBV6-5 with TRBJ2-3, with TRBD1 matching 9 bases. The sequencing input was peripheral blood. The sequence came from a woman aged 40 to 50 who had recovered from COVID-19. This CDR3 is CASRPTGGKKDTQYF. In nucleotides, the CDR3 is TGTGCCAGCAGACCCACAGGGGGCAAGAAAGATACGCAGTATTTT.